These 5 T cell receptor beta chains were all obtained from the same sample, sequenced in a study of blood T cell repertoires in COVID-19. Assay used: immunoSEQ multiplex PCR; TCRdb lists only in-frame clones, some missing. The table has approximately 120,000 clones, approximately 87% seen once. Input material: peripheral blood. These receptors were collected from a woman in her forties or fifties with acute or convalescent COVID-19.

This chain connects TRBV5-8 to TRBJ2-5; unclear D gene. Trimming shortened V by 1 base and J by 4 bases, and 14 bases separated the two germline ends. Per the germline V gene, CDR1 is SGHTS and CDR2 is YDEGEE. CDR3 size: 15 residues. CDR3 amino acids: CASSLSGLLGETQYF. In nucleotides, the CDR3 is TGTGCCAGCAGCTTGTCAGGCCTATTGGGAGAGACCCAGTACTTC.

The CDR3, as DNA: TGTGCCAGCAGTGAATTTGGACAGATCTACGAGCAGTACTTC. Translating gives CASSEFGQIYEQYF. V usage is TRBV25-1 and J usage is TRBJ2-7, with D perhaps matching TRBD1 (6 bases). The V and J ends lost 1 base and 3 bases respectively, with 10 bases between them. The V gene's germline CDR1 is MGHDK and CDR2 SYGVNS. This CDR3 comprises 14 residues.

V is TRBV19 and J is TRBJ1-1, with TRBD1 as a possible D gene (5 bases). Germline V lookup: CDR1 LNHDA, CDR2 SQIVND (reference sequence). With 7 bases removed from V and 3 bases from J, the gap between germline ends came to 18 bases. The CDR3 is 15 residues long. The CDR3 sequence: CASITRGGTYTEAFF. Written as DNA, the CDR3 is TGTGCCAGTATCACGCGGGGGGGAACGTACACTGAAGCTTTCTTT.

The chain links TRBV6-5 to TRBJ2-7; D is possibly TRBD1 (6 bases). Germline loops: CDR1 MNHEY, CDR2 SVGAGI. CDR3 length: 12 residues. V dropped 9 bases and J dropped 2 bases, with 11 bases sitting between them. As DNA, the CDR3 is TGTGCCAGTGGACAGTTTCCCTACGAGCAGTACTTC. Its translation: CASGQFPYEQYF.

The chain has TRBV5-3 and TRBJ2-7, with TRBD2 identical over 9 bases. TRBV5-3 is recorded as an ORF, its role being uncertain. The trim removed 4 bases at V and 2 bases at J, leaving 10 bases unmatched. The CDR3 spans 16 residues. The CDR3 bases are TGTGCCAGAAGCCCCAGCGGGGGGCGGAGTCCCTACGAGCAGTACTTC. Amino acids: CARSPSGGRSPYEQYF.